These 5 T cell receptor beta chains came from one sample sequenced in a study of blood T cell repertoires in COVID-19. Libraries were prepared by immunoSEQ multiplex PCR; TCRdb keeps only in-frame clonotypes and omits some of them. The sample lists about 130,000 clones, 81% occurring once. The sequenced sample consisted of peripheral blood. All receptors come from a man younger than 40 with COVID-19, enrolled during active disease.

The V call is TRBV7-9, the J call TRBJ2-3; tentatively, D is TRBD2 (6 bases). The CDR3 has 15 amino acids. Deletions cut 0 bases from V and 1 base from J, with 8 bases between. The V gene's germline CDR1 is SEHNR and CDR2 FQNEAQ (reference sequence). CDR3 sequence (DNA): TGTGCCAGCAGCTTAGCTAGCGGCCGCACAGATACGCAGTATTTT. Protein sequence: CASSLASGRTDTQYF.

The CDR3 here is CASSLRDSPANTIYF. The CDR3 DNA follows: TGTGCCAGCAGCTTACGGGACAGCCCCGCGAACACCATATATTTT. The chain has TRBV7-8 and TRBJ1-3, with 7 bases identical to TRBD1. Trimming cost V 2 bases and J 7 bases; bases outside gene matches: 8. CDR1 is SGHVS, CDR2 FQNEAQ, per germline. CDR3 length: 15 amino acids.

Turning to this clone: Distinct nucleotide sequences in the sample also encode this CDR3. The chain couples TRBV12-3 or TRBV12-4 to TRBJ2-7; D might be TRBD2 (6 bases). The CDR3 totals 12 residues. V lost 3 bases to trimming and J lost 6 bases, with 9 bases between them. The CDR3 is CASSLGGGEQYF. DNA of the CDR3: TGTGCCAGCAGTTTGGGGGGAGGCGAGCAGTACTTC.

V is TRBV7-9 and J is TRBJ2-4; 10 nucleotides line up with TRBD1. J gave up 8 bases and V 4 bases, and 8 bases lay outside the gene matches. CDR3 length equals 15 residues. Germline CDR1 SEHNR, CDR2 FQNEAQ (reference sequence). This CDR3 reads CASSSSGQGDYIQYF. For the CDR3, the DNA is TGTGCCAGCAGCTCCAGCGGACAGGGGGATTACATTCAGTACTTC.

The chain couples TRBV6-6 to TRBJ2-7, with 8 bases aligning to TRBD2. The germline V gene encodes CDR1 MNHNY and CDR2 SVGAGI (reference sequence). V lost 4 bases and J lost 2; bases outside the gene matches: 7. The CDR3 totals 15 residues. The CDR3 loop is CASSFSGGGPYEQYF. CDR3 DNA sequence: TGTGCCAGCAGTTTCTCCGGGGGGGGGCCCTACGAGCAGTACTTC.